A single count supports the clone carrying this TCR beta chain. The ends were cut back, 6 bases at V and 10 bases at J, with 13 bases in the middle. The CDR3 runs 12 residues. Germline loops: CDR1 LNHDA, CDR2 SQIVND (reference sequence). This sample is drawn from a study of blood T cell repertoires in COVID-19. About the study: The United States, Italy and Spain supplied acute and convalescent COVID-19 samples. Sources were T cells, B-cell-depleted T cells, or PBMCs; the material itself was cDNA or gDNA.

Per the authors' pipeline: Amplifying reference gene primers gave estimates of nucleated cell counts. Assay used: immunoSEQ multiplex PCR; TCRdb lists only in-frame clones, some missing. That table gives V, J and clone size, and the DNA gave D and trimming. This sample yields roughly 670,000 clones, of which 85% to 90% are seen a single time; over 0.2% belongs to the top ten. Sequencing used peripheral blood. This clonotype originated in a woman under 30 with acute or convalescent COVID-19. The chain has TRBV19 and TRBJ1-5; D ambiguous. The CDR3 nucleotides are TGTGCCAGTAGGCGGGCCCCCACACCCCAGCATTTT. This codes for CASRRAPTPQHF.